This T cell receptor beta chain was retrieved from a study of cytotoxic CD8 clonotypes in ibrutinib-treated CLL. A remark on this clone: Its specificity is not known.

Trimming took off 4 bases at V and 4 bases at J, with 10 bases between the two ends. Germline CDR1 and CDR2: MDHEN and SYDVKM. This CDR3 is 13 amino acids long. Study conclusions and caveats: The study found baseline clonality above age-matched healthy donors, tracking circulating CD8+ T-cell counts.

Here immunoSEQ multiplex PCR was the method, and the copy in TCRdb shows in-frame clones only, minus some. The sample includes 25,000 to 30,000 clones, approximately 54% of them seen just once. Sequences were derived from PBMCs, sampled before ibrutinib treatment. The V gene is TRBV28, the J gene TRBJ2-5; D gene uncertain. The TCR sequence derives from a human donor with chronic lymphocytic leukemia. The CDR3, as DNA: TGTGCCAGCAGTTCTTCTGTAGGAGAGACCCAGTACTTC. Translated: CASSSSVGETQYF. Combining the CDR3 with reference TRBV28 and TRBJ2-5 gives the whole variable domain DVKVTQSSRYLVKRTGEKVFLECVQDMDHENMFWYRQDPGLGLRLIYFSYDVKMKEKGDIPEGYSVSREKKERFSLILESASTNQTSMYLCASSSSVGETQYFGPGTRLLVL.